The source of this T cell receptor beta chain is a study of OX40 agonist ivuxolimab in advanced cancers. Study summary: With a range of roughly 23 to 90, age averaged 60 years, and approximately 83% were male.

Patients with autoimmune history or systemic immunosuppression were excluded. Blood draws occurred at baseline, cycle 4 day 1, and cycle 7 day 1. Profiled with immunoSEQ multiplex PCR; TCRdb holds only in-frame clones, not every one. The data hold approximately 52,000 clones, with over 80% observed a single time. This sequence originates from an adult with an advanced solid tumor such as melanoma, head and neck, liver or kidney cancer. The sample in question was CD4+ or CD8+ T cells sorted from blood, obtained in a trial of the OX40 agonist ivuxolimab.

The CDR3 loop is CASSQFERTGEGNEQFF. CDR3 in DNA: TGCGCCAGCAGCCAATTTGAGAGGACAGGGGAAGGCAATGAGCAGTTCTTC. This chain links TRBV4-3 with TRBJ2-1; 9 bases align to TRBD1. This CDR3 has 17 amino acids. Per the germline V gene, CDR1 is LGHNA and CDR2 is YSLEER. The ends lost 2 bases at V and 6 bases at J; junction bases unmatched: 11.